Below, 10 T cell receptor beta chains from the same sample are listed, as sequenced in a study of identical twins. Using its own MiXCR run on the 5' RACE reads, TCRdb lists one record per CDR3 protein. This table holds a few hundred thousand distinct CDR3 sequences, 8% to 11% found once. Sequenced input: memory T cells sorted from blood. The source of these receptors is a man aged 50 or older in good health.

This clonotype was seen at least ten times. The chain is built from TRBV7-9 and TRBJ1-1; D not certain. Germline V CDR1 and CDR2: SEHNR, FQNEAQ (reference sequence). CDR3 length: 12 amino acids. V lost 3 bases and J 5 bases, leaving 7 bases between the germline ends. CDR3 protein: CASSFEGTEAFF. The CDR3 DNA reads TGTGCCAGCAGCTTCGAGGGAACTGAAGCTTTCTTT. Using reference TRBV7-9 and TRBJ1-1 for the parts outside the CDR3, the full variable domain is DTGVSQNPRHKITKRGQNVTFRCDPISEHNRLYWYRQTLGQGPEFLTYFQNEAQLEKSRLLSDRFSAERPKGSFSTLEIQRTEQGDSAMYLCASSFEGTEAFFGQGTRLTVV.

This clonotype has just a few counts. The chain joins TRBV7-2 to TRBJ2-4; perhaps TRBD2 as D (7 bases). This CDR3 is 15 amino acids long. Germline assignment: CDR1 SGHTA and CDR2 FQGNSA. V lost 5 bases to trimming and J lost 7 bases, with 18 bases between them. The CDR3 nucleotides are TGTGCCAGCAGCCCTACCTGGGGGGGGGCGAACATTCAGTACTTC. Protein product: CASSPTWGGANIQYF. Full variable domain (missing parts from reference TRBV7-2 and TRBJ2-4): GAGVSQSPSNKVTEKGKDVELRCDPISGHTALYWYRQSLGQGLEFLIYFQGNSAPDKSGLPSDRFSAERTGGSVSTLTIQRTQQEDSAVYLCASSPTWGGANIQYFGAGTRLSVL.

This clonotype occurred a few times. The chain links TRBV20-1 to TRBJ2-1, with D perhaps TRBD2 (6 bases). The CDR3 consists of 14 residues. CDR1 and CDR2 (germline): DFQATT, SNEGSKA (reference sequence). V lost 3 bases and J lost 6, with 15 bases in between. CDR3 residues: CSASISGWGNEQFF. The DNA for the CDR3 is TGCAGTGCTAGTATTAGCGGTTGGGGCAATGAGCAGTTCTTC.

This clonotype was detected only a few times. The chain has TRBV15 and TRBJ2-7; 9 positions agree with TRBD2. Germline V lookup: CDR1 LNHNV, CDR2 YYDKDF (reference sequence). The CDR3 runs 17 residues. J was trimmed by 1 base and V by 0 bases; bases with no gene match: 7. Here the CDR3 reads CATSRDPRSGGSYEQYF. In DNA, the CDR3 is TGTGCCACCAGCAGAGACCCTCGTAGCGGGGGTTCCTACGAGCAGTACTTC.

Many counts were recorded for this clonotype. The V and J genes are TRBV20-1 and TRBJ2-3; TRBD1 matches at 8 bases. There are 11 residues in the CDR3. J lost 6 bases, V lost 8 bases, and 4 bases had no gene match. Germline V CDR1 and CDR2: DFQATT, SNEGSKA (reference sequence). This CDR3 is CSYRGRDTQYF. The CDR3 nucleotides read TGCAGTTACAGGGGGAGGGATACGCAGTATTTT.

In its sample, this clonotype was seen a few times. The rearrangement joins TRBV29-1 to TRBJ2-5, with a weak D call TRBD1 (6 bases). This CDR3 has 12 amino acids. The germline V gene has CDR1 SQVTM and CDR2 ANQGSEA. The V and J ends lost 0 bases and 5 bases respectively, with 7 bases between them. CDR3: CSVEEGAETQYF. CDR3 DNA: TGCAGCGTTGAAGAGGGGGCGGAGACCCAGTACTTC.

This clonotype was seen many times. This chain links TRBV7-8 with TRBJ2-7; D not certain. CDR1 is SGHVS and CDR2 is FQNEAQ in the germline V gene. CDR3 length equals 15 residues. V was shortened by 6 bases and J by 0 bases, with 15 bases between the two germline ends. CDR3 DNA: TGTGCCAGCAGACGGACGCCGGAGAGCTCCTACGAGCAGTACTTC. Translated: CASRRTPESSYEQYF.

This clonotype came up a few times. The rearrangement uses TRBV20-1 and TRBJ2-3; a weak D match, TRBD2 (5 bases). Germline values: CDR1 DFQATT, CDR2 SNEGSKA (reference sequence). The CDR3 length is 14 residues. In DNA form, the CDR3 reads TGCAGCGCGGAGGAAAGAGGGTACACAGATACGCAGTATTTT. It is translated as CSAEERGYTDTQYF.

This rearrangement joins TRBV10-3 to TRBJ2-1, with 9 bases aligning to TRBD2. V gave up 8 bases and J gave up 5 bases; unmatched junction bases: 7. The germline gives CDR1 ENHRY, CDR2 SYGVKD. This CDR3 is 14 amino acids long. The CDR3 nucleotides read TGTGCCATCCAAAACGAGCGGGGGGACAATGAGCAGTTCTTC. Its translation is CAIQNERGDNEQFF.

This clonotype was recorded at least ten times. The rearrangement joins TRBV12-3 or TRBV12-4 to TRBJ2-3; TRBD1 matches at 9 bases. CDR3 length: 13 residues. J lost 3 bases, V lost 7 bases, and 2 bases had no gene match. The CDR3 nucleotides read TGTGCCAGCACCGACAGGGGGACAGATACGCAGTATTTT. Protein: CASTDRGTDTQYF.